The 19 T cell receptor beta chains below all came from one sample that was sequenced in a study of early T cells in non-severe SARS-CoV-2 infection. TCRdb processed the 5' RACE reads anew with MiXCR; each CDR3 protein has one entry. In the table there are about 30,000 distinct CDR3 sequences, over 6.5% of which are singletons. Sequencing was performed on whole blood. The source is an adult who was a healthcare worker with PCR-confirmed SARS-CoV-2 infection or an uninfected control (not recorded which).

This clonotype was recorded a few times. The V call is TRBV20-1, the J call TRBJ2-7, with 11 bases fitting TRBD1. The CDR3 spans 15 residues. The V and J ends lost 2 bases and 9 bases, in that order; junction bases with no gene match: 12. Germline V gene sequence: CDR1 DFQATT, CDR2 SNEGSKA (reference sequence). CDR3 coding DNA: TGCAGTGCTAGACGGGACAGGGGGACTTTGGACGGGCAGTACTTC. Amino acids: CSARRDRGTLDGQYF.

This chain uses TRBV4-1 with TRBJ1-2; no reliable D call. The V gene lost 1 base and the J gene lost 0 bases, with 9 bases spanning the gap. CDR3 length: 15 residues. In germline, CDR1 is MGHRA, CDR2 YSYEKL. In DNA, the CDR3 is TGCGCCAGCAGCCAAGCCCCGAGAACTAACTATGGCTACACCTTC. Protein: CASSQAPRTNYGYTF.

This clonotype was recorded at least ten times. The genes are TRBV5-5 and TRBJ2-1; 8 bases are a match to TRBD1. This CDR3 region has 15 residues. J was trimmed by 14 bases and V by 3 bases; bases with no gene match: 16. Per germline, CDR1 SGHKS and CDR2 YYEKEE (reference sequence). In nucleotides, the CDR3 is TGTGCCAGCAGCTCCTTAACCCAATCGGCAGGGGGCAAGTTCTTC. Its translation: CASSSLTQSAGGKFF. Together with reference TRBV5-5 and TRBJ2-1, the CDR3 gives the full variable domain: DAGVTQSPTHLIKTRGQQVTLRCSPISGHKSVSWYQQVLGQGPQFIFQYYEKEERGRGNFPDRFSARQFPNYSSELNVNALLLGDSALYLCASSSLTQSAGGKFFGPGTRLTVL.

This clonotype occurred many times. This chain links TRBV7-6 with TRBJ2-1; 8 bases map to TRBD2. J lost 4 bases, V lost 4 bases, and 6 bases had no gene match. The CDR3 length is 15 residues. Looked up from germline, CDR1 is SGHVS and CDR2 is FNYEAQ. DNA for the CDR3: TGTGCCAGCAGCTCCGGGGGGGCCACTTACAATGAGCAGTTCTTC. It encodes CASSSGGATYNEQFF. The full variable domain, in which reference TRBV7-6 and TRBJ2-1 provide the parts outside the CDR3, is GAGVSQSPRYKVTKRGQDVALRCDPISGHVSLYWYRQALGQGPEFLTYFNYEAQQDKSGLPNDRFSAERPEGSISTLTIQRTEQRDSAMYRCASSSGGATYNEQFFGPGTRLTVL.

This clonotype was recorded at least ten times. The chain has TRBV2 and TRBJ1-1; no definite D call. The V end was cut by 3 bases, the J end by 0 bases, with 8 bases between. CDR1 and CDR2 (germline): SNHLY, FYNNEI. The CDR3 runs 14 residues. The chain's CDR3 is CASSEQAMNTEAFF. The CDR3 DNA sequence: TGTGCCAGCAGTGAGCAGGCCATGAACACTGAAGCTTTCTTT.

This clonotype showed up just a few times. The chain employs TRBV7-2 and TRBJ2-3; D is unresolved. This CDR3 region has 14 residues. Trimming pared 5 bases from V and 5 bases from J, leaving 14 bases between. The germline gives CDR1 SGHTA, CDR2 FQGNSA. CDR3 DNA sequence: TGTGCCAGCAGCCCCTCCAGGTCGGTAGATACGCAGTATTTT. Encoded protein: CASSPSRSVDTQYF.

The rearrangement joins TRBV7-6 to TRBJ1-2; D unresolved. CDR3 length: 12 residues. CDR1 and CDR2 from the germline V gene are SGHVS and FNYEAQ. Trimming cost V 5 bases and J 4 bases, with 8 bases left between them. CDR3 DNA sequence: TGTGCCAGCAGCCCAGGTGGCTATGGCTACACCTTC. Amino acids: CASSPGGYGYTF.

This clonotype was detected ten times or more. The chain joins TRBV6-2 or TRBV6-3 to TRBJ2-6; D might be TRBD2 (6 bases). This CDR3 region has 14 residues. The V and J ends lost 9 bases and 5 bases respectively, with 14 bases between them. CDR1 is MNHEY, CDR2 SVGEGT, per germline. CDR3 loop: CASTGRGRANVLTF. The CDR3 DNA reads as TGTGCCAGTACCGGGCGGGGCCGGGCCAACGTCCTGACTTTC.

This clonotype was recorded at least ten times. V is TRBV18 and J is TRBJ2-3, with 10 positions matching TRBD2. The CDR3 covers 14 residues. V was clipped by 6 bases and J by 6 bases; unmatched bases: 6. The germline V gene encodes CDR1 KGHSH and CDR2 LQKENI. CDR3 sequence: CASSMGTSVDTQYF. The CDR3 region has the DNA TGTGCCAGCTCTATGGGGACTAGCGTGGATACGCAGTATTTT.

The V and J genes are TRBV28 and TRBJ2-5, with TRBD2 identical over 7 bases. There are 16 residues in the CDR3. Trimming cost V 7 bases and J 6 bases; bases outside gene matches: 17. Looked up from germline, CDR1 is MDHEN and CDR2 is SYDVKM. The CDR3 protein is CASKPTRGGDVKTQYF. The CDR3, as DNA: TGTGCCAGCAAACCCACTCGGGGAGGGGATGTAAAGACCCAGTACTTC.

This clonotype was detected ten times or more. DNA for the CDR3: TGTGCCATCAATGTCGGCGGGGCCTCCTACGAGCAGTACTTC. It translates to CAINVGGASYEQYF. V usage is TRBV10-3 and J usage is TRBJ2-7; possibly TRBD2 for D (6 bases). The germline V gene encodes CDR1 ENHRY and CDR2 SYGVKD. V was pared by 7 bases and J by 0 bases, with 13 bases between. The CDR3 contains 14 residues.

This clonotype was counted between two and nine times. CDR3 region: CASSPRLASQETQYF. The CDR3 coding sequence is TGTGCCAGCTCACCAAGACTAGCGTCGCAAGAGACCCAGTACTTC. The V and J genes are TRBV18 and TRBJ2-5; TRBD2 matches 8 bases. This CDR3 spans 15 amino acids. The V gene end was trimmed by 2 bases and the J gene end by 2 bases; junction bases not matched to a gene: 4. Germline V gene data show CDR1 as KGHSH and CDR2 as LQKENI.

Many counts were recorded for this clonotype. V is TRBV12-3 or TRBV12-4 and J is TRBJ2-1; D is uncertain. The CDR3 consists of 12 residues. V gave up 3 bases and J gave up 10 bases, with 10 bases separating them. The CDR3 nucleotides are TGTGCCAGCAGTTTGGTAGCTGGAGAGCAGTTCTTC. This gives the protein CASSLVAGEQFF.

The rearrangement uses TRBV24-1 and TRBJ2-3; 8 bases fit TRBD1. From germline, CDR1 is KGHDR and CDR2 SFDVKD. The J segment lost 9 bases and the V segment lost 2 bases, leaving 9 bases of the junction unmatched. There are 15 residues in the CDR3. The CDR3 is CATSDSTGGWGTQYF. CDR3 sequence (DNA): TGTGCCACCAGTGATTCCACAGGGGGTTGGGGCACGCAGTATTTT.

This clonotype was seen many times. The chain joins TRBV12-3 or TRBV12-4 to TRBJ2-5, with D possibly being TRBD2 (6 bases). The V end lost 5 bases, the J end lost 5 bases, and 21 bases lay between the germline ends. CDR3 length: 16 residues. The DNA of the CDR3 is TGTGCCAGCAGTCTGAACGGGAGCCCAGGTCGGGAGACCCAGTACTTC. Translating gives CASSLNGSPGRETQYF.

This clonotype was seen repeatedly, ten times or more. The DNA is omitted, as the CDR3 cannot be located on it reliably, and the CDR3 follows TCRdb's listing. The gene calls are TRBV7-5 and TRBJ2-1; the DNA was not compared with TRBD2, the D call given in the table. TRBV7-5 is designated a pseudogene. The CDR3 comprises 18 residues, both ends counted. The CDR3 is CISVPEAPTSGGPGEQFF.

This clonotype came up many times. This chain uses TRBV20-1 with TRBJ2-1; D gene unclear. The germline V gene encodes CDR1 DFQATT and CDR2 SNEGSKA (reference sequence). V shed 0 bases and J shed 4 bases, with 10 bases lying between them. The CDR3 length is 14 residues. The CDR3 DNA sequence: TGCAGTGCTAGAGACCCCGACTCTTACAATGAGCAGTTCTTC. Translated, it gives CSARDPDSYNEQFF.

This clonotype was counted ten times or more. CDR3 DNA sequence: TGCGCCAGCAGCCGTCAACCGGGAGATAACACTGAAGCTTTCTTT. Amino acid sequence: CASSRQPGDNTEAFF. This chain joins TRBV4-1 and TRBJ1-1; unclear D gene. V shed 4 bases and J shed 2 bases, with 14 bases lying between them. Germline-derived CDR1 and CDR2 are MGHRA and YSYEKL. The CDR3 is 15 residues long.

As regards this clonotype: A much larger clone sits a single nucleotide away, making a read error possible. The V gene is TRBV5-1, the J gene TRBJ2-2; TRBD1 agrees at 9 bases. Losses at the gene ends were 4 bases for V and 9 bases for J; bases not matched to a gene: 10. The CDR3 covers 15 residues. Germline V gene sequence: CDR1 SGHRS, CDR2 YFSETQ. The DNA for the CDR3 is TGCGCCAGCAGCATAGGGACAGGGTATACCTGGGAGCTGTTTTTT. Translated, it gives CASSIGTGYTWELFF.